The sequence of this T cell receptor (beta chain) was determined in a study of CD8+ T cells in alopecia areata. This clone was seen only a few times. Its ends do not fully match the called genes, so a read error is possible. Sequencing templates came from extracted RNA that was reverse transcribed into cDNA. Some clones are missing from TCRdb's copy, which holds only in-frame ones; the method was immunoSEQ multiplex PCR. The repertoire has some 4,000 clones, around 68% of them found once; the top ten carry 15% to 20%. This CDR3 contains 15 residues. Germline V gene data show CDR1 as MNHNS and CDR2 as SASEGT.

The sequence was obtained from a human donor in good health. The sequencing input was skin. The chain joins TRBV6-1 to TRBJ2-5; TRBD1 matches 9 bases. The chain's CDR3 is CAISELGQGQETQYF. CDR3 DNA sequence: TGTGCCATCAGTGAGTTGGGACAGGGCCAAGAGACCCAGTACTTC.